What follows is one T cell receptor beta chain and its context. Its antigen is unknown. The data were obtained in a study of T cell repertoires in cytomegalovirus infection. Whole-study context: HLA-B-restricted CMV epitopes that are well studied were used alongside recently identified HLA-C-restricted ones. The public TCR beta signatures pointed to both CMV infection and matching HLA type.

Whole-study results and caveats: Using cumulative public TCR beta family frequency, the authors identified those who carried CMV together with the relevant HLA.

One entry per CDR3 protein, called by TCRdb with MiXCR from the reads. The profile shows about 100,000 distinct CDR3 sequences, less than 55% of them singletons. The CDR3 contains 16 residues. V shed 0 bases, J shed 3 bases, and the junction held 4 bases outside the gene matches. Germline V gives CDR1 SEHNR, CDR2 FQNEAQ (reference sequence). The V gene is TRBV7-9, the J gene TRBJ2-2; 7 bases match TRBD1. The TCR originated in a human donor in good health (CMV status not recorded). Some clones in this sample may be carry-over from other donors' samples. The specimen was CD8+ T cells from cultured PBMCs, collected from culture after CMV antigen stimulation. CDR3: CASSLAGGRDTGELFF. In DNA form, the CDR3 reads TGTGCCAGCAGCTTAGCAGGGGGCCGGGACACCGGGGAGCTGTTTTTT. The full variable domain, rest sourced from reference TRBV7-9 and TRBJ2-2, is DTGVSQNPRHKITKRGQNVTFRCDPISEHNRLYWYRQTLGQGPEFLTYFQNEAQLEKSRLLSDRFSAERPKGSFSTLEIQRTEQGDSAMYLCASSLAGGRDTGELFFGEGSRLTVL.